This T cell receptor beta chain was captured by sequencing in a study of CD8+ T cells in alopecia areata. Study-wide points: Normal-skin resident alphabeta T cells also appear among scalp sample sequences. Lesional tissue from the scalp (especially in alopecia totalis/universalis) showed higher clonality than normal scalp.

About this clone: Its antigen is currently unknown.

The CDR3 sequence is 13 residues long. V was cut by 1 base and J by 12 bases, with 12 bases left in between. Germline CDR1 reads MDHEN; CDR2 reads SYDVKM. Sequencing used cDNA as its template, made by extracting RNA and reverse transcribing it. Assay used: immunoSEQ multiplex PCR; TCRdb lists only in-frame clones, some missing. The sample includes 110,000 or so clones, roughly two fifths seen only once; the top ten take 2.5% to 3.5%. Sequences were obtained from CD4+ T cells sorted from blood. This TCR came from a human donor with alopecia areata. The genes are TRBV28 and TRBJ1-4, with D uncertain. The CDR3 loop is CASSLFPGRELFF. Written as DNA, the CDR3 is TGTGCCAGCAGTTTATTCCCCGGGAGAGAACTGTTTTTT.